Listed here are 29 T cell receptor beta chains from one sample, sequenced in a study of blood T cell repertoires in COVID-19. TCRdb keeps only in-frame clones here, not all; method: immunoSEQ multiplex PCR. The sample includes some 250,000 clones, around 90% of them seen just once. Sequencing input: peripheral blood. Receptors originate from a woman between 65 and 79 years old with active or convalescent COVID-19.

This clone turned up a few times. CDR3 residues: CASSLVRQGRGEAFF. CDR3 nucleotides: TGTGCCAGCAGCTTGGTTAGACAGGGGAGAGGAGAAGCTTTCTTT. V usage is TRBV7-6 and J usage is TRBJ1-1; 8 nucleotides agree with TRBD1. The germline CDR1 and CDR2 sequences are SGHVS and FNYEAQ. Unmatched junction bases numbered 11, after V lost 3 bases and J lost 8 bases. CDR3 length: 15 amino acids.

The gene calls are TRBV6-5 and TRBJ1-1; a possible D gene is TRBD1 (5 bases). Germline V gives CDR1 MNHEY, CDR2 SVGAGI. The CDR3 spans 13 residues. Trimming took 6 bases from V and 10 from J, leaving 18 bases between them. CDR3 DNA sequence: TGTGCCAGCAGCCCCGACAGACAAGGTACAGCTTTCTTT. Encoded protein: CASSPDRQGTAFF.

The rearrangement links TRBV3-1 (or the pseudogene TRBV3-2) to TRBJ2-7, with unresolved D. Deletions cut 2 bases from V and 6 bases from J, with 14 bases between. The CDR3 is 14 residues long. The germline CDR1 and CDR2 sequences are LGHDT and YNNKEL (reference sequence). For the CDR3, the DNA is TGTGCCAGCAGCCAAAATAGAGGCGTTGCCGAGCAGTACTTC. Protein: CASSQNRGVAEQYF.

The chain recombines TRBV7-2 with TRBJ2-2; no reliable D call. V lost 7 bases and J lost 1, with 7 bases in between. Germline V gives CDR1 SGHTA, CDR2 FQGNSA. The CDR3 contains 13 residues. In DNA, the CDR3 is TGTGCCAGCACCCAACAGAACACCGGGGAGCTGTTTTTT. Protein: CASTQQNTGELFF.

The chain's CDR3 is CASSYRLAGGYNEQFF. CDR3 bases: TGTGCCAGCAGTTACCGACTAGCGGGGGGGTACAATGAGCAGTTCTTC. The chain combines TRBV6-6 with TRBJ2-1; 14 bases align to TRBD2. CDR1 is MNHNY and CDR2 is SVGAGI in the germline V gene (reference sequence). This CDR3 is 16 amino acids long. V lost 2 bases to trimming and J lost 4 bases; unmatched junction nucleotides: 1.

V is TRBV2 and J is TRBJ2-1; tentative D call: TRBD1 (6 bases). Trimming took off 7 bases at V and 6 bases at J, with 10 bases between the two ends. The CDR3 extends over 12 amino acids. Germline CDR1 and CDR2: SNHLY and FYNNEI. The CDR3 DNA reads as TGTGCCAGCATGCTACAGGGCAATGAGCAGTTCTTC. As protein: CASMLQGNEQFF.

This clone occurred once. V usage is TRBV6-2 or TRBV6-3 and J usage is TRBJ2-4, with D hard to call. Germline V gene sequence: CDR1 MNHEY, CDR2 SVGEGT. CDR3 size: 11 residues. V was trimmed by 6 bases and J by 8 bases, leaving 8 bases between them. CDR3 in amino acids: CASSPADIQYF. The CDR3 region has the DNA TGTGCCAGCAGCCCCGCAGACATTCAGTACTTC.

V gene TRBV2 combines with J gene TRBJ2-7, with a possible D match to TRBD2 (5 bases). The CDR3 runs to 12 residues. V lost 6 bases, J lost 3 bases, and 9 bases lay in between. Germline CDR1 is SNHLY and CDR2 is FYNNEI. As DNA, the CDR3 is TGTGCCAGCAGAAAAGAGGGCTACGAGCAGTACTTC. It translates to CASRKEGYEQYF.

The rearrangement links TRBV12-5 to TRBJ1-3; TRBD1 might be the D (5 bases). In germline, CDR1 is LGHNT, CDR2 FRNRAP. Trimming shortened V by 3 bases and J by 8 bases, and 5 bases separated the two germline ends. The CDR3 totals 11 residues. CDR3 region: CASGLGDTIYF. The DNA for the CDR3 is TGTGCTAGTGGTTTAGGGGACACCATATATTTT.

The chain is built from TRBV5-1 and TRBJ2-4, with 9 bases lining up with TRBD1. With 4 bases clipped from V and 9 bases from J, the junction kept 8 bases outside the gene matches. CDR3 length equals 14 residues. Per germline, CDR1 SGHRS and CDR2 YFSETQ. CDR3 bases: TGCGCCAGCAGCGTAGGACAGGGGTATACCATTCAGTACTTC. This gives the protein CASSVGQGYTIQYF.

The rearrangement joins TRBV27 to TRBJ2-7, with D possibly being TRBD1 (6 bases). V was clipped by 5 bases and J by 0 bases, with 8 bases between them. The CDR3 totals 13 residues. Germline CDR1 MNHEY, CDR2 SMNVEV (reference sequence). This CDR3 reads CASSRQASYEQYF. In DNA form, the CDR3 reads TGTGCCAGCAGTAGACAGGCCTCCTACGAGCAGTACTTC.

This clone was recorded only once. This chain uses TRBV10-3 with TRBJ2-2, with D tentatively TRBD1 (6 bases). Per the germline V gene, CDR1 is ENHRY and CDR2 is SYGVKD. The CDR3 contains 14 residues. V lost 7 bases to trimming and J lost 3 bases, with 12 bases between them. Here the CDR3 DNA reads TGTGCCATCAACCCACAGGGAGACACCGGGGAGCTGTTTTTT. Translation: CAINPQGDTGELFF.

A note on this clone: Other DNA variants within this sample encode the same CDR3. The chain has TRBV12-3 or TRBV12-4 and TRBJ1-2; D is possibly TRBD1 (5 bases). V dropped 4 bases and J dropped 8 bases, with 8 bases sitting between them. This CDR3 has 11 residues. The CDR3 here is CASSSRGGYTF. The CDR3 coding sequence is TGTGCCAGCAGTTCTAGGGGAGGCTACACCTTC.

The chain recombines TRBV19 with TRBJ1-5; no definite D call. Germline V lookup: CDR1 LNHDA, CDR2 SQIVND (reference sequence). The CDR3 loop spans 15 amino acids. The V and J ends lost 4 bases and 3 bases respectively, with 13 bases between them. The CDR3 here is CASSTGSGSNQPQHF. CDR3 bases: TGTGCCAGTAGTACCGGCAGCGGGTCCAATCAGCCCCAGCATTTT.

The chain couples TRBV7-9 to TRBJ1-2, with D perhaps TRBD1 (5 bases). CDR1 and CDR2 (germline): SEHNR, FQNEAQ (reference sequence). The CDR3 loop spans 13 amino acids. V dropped 1 base and J dropped 9 bases, with 12 bases sitting between them. CDR3 sequence: CASSLEVRESYTF. CDR3 nucleotide sequence: TGTGCCAGCAGCTTAGAAGTCAGGGAAAGCTACACCTTC.

This chain links TRBV13 with TRBJ1-5; TRBD1 might be the D (6 bases). Trimming pared 0 bases from V and 7 bases from J, leaving 10 bases between. Germline CDR1 is PRHDT and CDR2 is FYEKMQ (reference sequence). The CDR3 contains 14 residues. CDR3 bases: TGTGCCAGCAGCTTAGGGGACAGACCCCAGCCCCAGCATTTT. It encodes CASSLGDRPQPQHF.

The J gene is TRBJ1-2, the V gene TRBV6-2 or TRBV6-3, with 7 bases fitting TRBD1. Per the germline V gene, CDR1 is MNHEY and CDR2 is SVGEGT. The length of the CDR3 is 16 residues. The J segment lost 2 bases and the V segment lost 5 bases, leaving 11 bases of the junction unmatched. CDR3 sequence: CASSRYRGGTNYGYTF. CDR3 nucleotides: TGTGCCAGCAGTCGCTACAGGGGTGGAACGAACTATGGCTACACCTTC.

This sequence joins TRBV6-6 and TRBJ1-2, with TRBD1 matching over 7 bases. This CDR3 contains 15 residues. V dropped 1 base and J dropped 6; count of bases not matched to a gene: 8. Germline CDR1 MNHNY, CDR2 SVGAGI (reference sequence). CDR3 amino acids: CASSYWVTGKDGYTF. CDR3 in DNA: TGTGCCAGCAGTTACTGGGTGACAGGGAAGGATGGCTACACCTTC.

This chain connects TRBV10-1 to TRBJ1-6, with a weak D call TRBD1 (5 bases). V gave up 7 bases and J gave up 7 bases, with 11 bases separating them. Germline assignment: CDR1 WNHNN and CDR2 SYGVQD (reference sequence). The CDR3 covers 13 residues. The CDR3 DNA is TGCGCCAGCAAAGACAGACCCAATTCACCCCTCCACTTT. Translated: CASKDRPNSPLHF.

The CDR3 nucleotides are TGTGCCAGCAGTGATTTCAGGGGGCAGTCGCAGCCCCAGCATTTT. Its translation is CASSDFRGQSQPQHF. The gene calls are TRBV6-1 and TRBJ1-5; TRBD1 matches 8 bases. The CDR3 is made up of 15 amino acids. Germline CDR1 MNHNS, CDR2 SASEGT. Trimming at V came to 3 bases and at J to 7 bases, leaving 8 bases not matched to a gene.

The CDR3 reads CASSLRWTEQAFF. The CDR3 DNA reads as TGTGCCAGCAGCTTGAGGTGGACAGAACAAGCTTTCTTT. The V and J genes are TRBV5-6 and TRBJ1-1, with D perhaps TRBD1 (6 bases). Trimming took 1 base from V and 9 from J, leaving 13 bases between them. The germline CDR1 and CDR2 sequences are SGHDT and YYEEEE. The CDR3 contains 13 residues.

V usage is TRBV19 and J usage is TRBJ1-5; a weak D match, TRBD1 (5 bases). V shed 7 bases and J shed 5 bases, with 15 bases lying between them. The CDR3 length is 14 residues. Germline CDR1 LNHDA, CDR2 SQIVND (reference sequence). The CDR3 region is CASTMGLRDQPQHF. CDR3 sequence (DNA): TGTGCCAGTACTATGGGGCTAAGGGATCAGCCCCAGCATTTT.

This clone was counted between two and nine times. The chain carries TRBV2 and TRBJ2-3; D perhaps matches TRBD1 (6 bases). The ends were cut back, 6 bases at V and 0 bases at J, with 13 bases in the middle. CDR3 length: 15 residues. CDR1 SNHLY and CDR2 FYNNEI come from the germline V gene. CDR3 coding DNA: TGTGCCAGCAGGCAACAGGGCATAAGCACAGATACGCAGTATTTT. Translation: CASRQQGISTDTQYF.

This clone has more than one count but fewer than ten. The genes are TRBV2 and TRBJ2-3; D might be TRBD2 (6 bases). The germline V gene has CDR1 SNHLY and CDR2 FYNNEI. The germline V and J ends were trimmed by 7 bases and 6 bases, with 11 bases remaining between them. There are 12 residues in the CDR3. CDR3 nucleotides: TGTGCCAGCAATGAGGGGAGGGATACGCAGTATTTT. Translated, it gives CASNEGRDTQYF. Looking up the rest from reference TRBV2 and TRBJ2-3 gives the full variable domain: EPEVTQTPSHQVTQMGQEVILRCVPISNHLYFYWYRQILGQKVEFLVSFYNNEISEKSEIFDDQFSVERPDGSNFTLKIRSTKLEDSAMYFCASNEGRDTQYFGPGTRLTVL.

On this clone: At one of its ends the junction is not consistent with the germline gene, which may arise from a read error. The chain couples TRBV7-2 to TRBJ1-1; TRBD1 is a possible D gene (6 bases). CDR3 length: 11 amino acids. The V gene's germline CDR1 is SGHTA and CDR2 FQGNSA. The CDR3 coding sequence is TGTGCCAGCAGCTCCAATCGACAGGACGATTTT. Protein sequence: CASSSNRQDDF.

The chain employs TRBV18 and TRBJ2-3; 8 bases map to TRBD2. This CDR3 has 12 residues. Germline assignment: CDR1 KGHSH and CDR2 LQKENI. J was trimmed by 6 bases and V by 4 bases; bases with no gene match: 0. Here the CDR3 DNA reads TGTGCCAGCTCACTAGCGGGGGATACGCAGTATTTT. It yields the protein CASSLAGDTQYF.

The chain recombines TRBV3-1 (or the pseudogene TRBV3-2) with TRBJ1-1, with a possible D match to TRBD1 (6 bases). The CDR3 loop spans 14 amino acids. V lost 4 bases and J 4 bases, leaving 13 bases between the germline ends. CDR1 and CDR2 from the germline V gene are LGHDT and YNNKEL (reference sequence). CDR3 sequence: CASSPLRGPTEAFF. The CDR3 DNA is TGTGCCAGCAGCCCCCTCAGGGGCCCCACTGAAGCTTTCTTT.

The J gene is TRBJ1-3, the V gene TRBV9; TRBD1 is a possible D gene (6 bases). V was clipped by 4 bases and J by 3 bases, with 11 bases between them. CDR1 is SGDLS and CDR2 is YYNGEE in the germline V gene. The CDR3 loop spans 14 amino acids. The CDR3 nucleotides read TGTGCCAGCAGCTTAATGACAGGTGGAAACACCATATATTTT. As protein: CASSLMTGGNTIYF.

The CDR3 here is CSVEGTGTGEAFF. The CDR3 bases are TGCAGCGTTGAAGGAACCGGGACAGGGGAAGCTTTCTTT. The chain employs TRBV29-1 and TRBJ1-1; 9 positions agree with TRBD1. The V segment lost 1 base and the J segment 8 bases; nucleotides outside the gene matches: 5. Germline V gene data show CDR1 as SQVTM and CDR2 as ANQGSEA. There are 13 residues in the CDR3.